The 26 T cell receptor beta chains reported below all come from one sample, sequenced in a study of cytomegalovirus exposure and HLA in healthy donors. Amplification used 60 Vbeta primers and 13 Jbeta primers. Assay: immunoSEQ multiplex PCR; the TCRdb copy retains only in-frame clones and omits some. Of about 93,000 clones in the sample, around 81% were seen once. The material sequenced was PBMCs. These receptors were collected from a man aged 25-45 years in good health and CMV-seronegative.

The V call is TRBV6-5, the J call TRBJ2-7; 9 bases are shared with TRBD1. The CDR3 is 14 residues long. The germline CDR1 and CDR2 sequences are MNHEY and SVGAGI. V lost 5 bases, J lost 3 bases, and 5 bases stayed unmatched. CDR3: CASSVGTGIYEQYF. The CDR3, as DNA: TGTGCCAGCAGTGTCGGGACAGGGATCTACGAGCAGTACTTC.

This chain links TRBV2 with TRBJ2-3; tentatively, D is TRBD1 (6 bases). The V end was cut by 6 bases, the J end by 1 base, with 11 bases between. This CDR3 has 14 amino acids. From germline, CDR1 is SNHLY and CDR2 FYNNEI. The CDR3 spells CASSSGHGTDTQYF. The CDR3, as DNA: TGTGCCAGCAGCTCGGGACACGGCACAGATACGCAGTATTTT.

V and J are TRBV14 and TRBJ1-1; 9 nucleotides agree with TRBD1. After removal of 6 bases from V and 4 bases from J, the junction contained 6 bases not matched to a gene. Germline lookup yields CDR1 SGHDN and CDR2 FVKESK. The CDR3 has 14 residues. The CDR3 loop reads CASRYRGRVTEAFF. The CDR3 nucleotides are TGTGCCAGCAGATACAGGGGGCGCGTCACTGAAGCTTTCTTT.

CDR3 in amino acids: CASSKGGHTGELFF. Here the CDR3 DNA reads TGTGCCAGCAGCAAAGGGGGCCACACCGGGGAGCTGTTTTTT. V gene TRBV27 combines with J gene TRBJ2-2; 7 positions agree with TRBD1. Germline loops: CDR1 MNHEY, CDR2 SMNVEV (reference sequence). V trimming: 6 bases; J trimming: 3 bases; junction bases outside the gene matches: 4. The CDR3 contains 14 residues.

The chain joins TRBV5-1 to TRBJ2-3; 11 bases fit TRBD2. V trimming: 3 bases; J trimming: 1 base; junction bases outside the gene matches: 4. This CDR3 is built from 16 residues. Germline CDR1 is SGHRS and CDR2 is YFSETQ. The CDR3 is CASSSFSGRGTDTQYF. The CDR3 nucleotides read TGCGCCAGCAGCTCCTTTAGCGGGAGGGGCACAGATACGCAGTATTTT.

This clone was counted ten times or more. The V gene is TRBV6-5, the J gene TRBJ2-2; D not certain. V shed 7 bases and J shed 0 bases, with 6 bases lying between them. CDR3 length equals 13 residues. Germline V CDR1 and CDR2: MNHEY, SVGAGI. This chain's CDR3 is CASTEANTGELFF. CDR3 bases: TGTGCCAGCACTGAGGCGAACACCGGGGAGCTGTTTTTT.

This chain uses TRBV4-1 with TRBJ2-3; TRBD2 agrees at 9 bases. V lost 0 bases and J lost 4; bases outside the gene matches: 17. CDR1 and CDR2 from the germline V gene are MGHRA and YSYEKL. This CDR3 spans 20 amino acids. The CDR3 DNA is TGCGCCAGCAGCCAAGATCCGAGCTCTAGGGTAGCGGGGGTCTCAGATACGCAGTATTTT. It codes for CASSQDPSSRVAGVSDTQYF.

V is TRBV5-4 and J is TRBJ2-2, with 8 bases lining up with TRBD2. The CDR3 sequence is 15 residues long. CDR1 is SGHNT, CDR2 YYREEE, per germline (reference sequence). V trimming: 4 bases; J trimming: 1 base; junction bases outside the gene matches: 3. Here the CDR3 DNA reads TGTGCCAGCAGCACCGGGACTAGGAACACCGGGGAGCTGTTTTTT. Translation: CASSTGTRNTGELFF.

This sequence joins TRBV29-1 and TRBJ2-1, with TRBD2 identical over 9 bases. The germline V gene has CDR1 SQVTM and CDR2 ANQGSEA. The CDR3 spans 13 residues. Here the CDR3 DNA reads TGCACCACCAGCGGGGGGAGGTACAATGAGCAGTTCTTC. Translating it yields CTTSGGRYNEQFF.

CDR3 bases: TGTGCCAGCAGCTCGCCGGGACAGGACTATGGCTACACCTTC. Amino acid sequence: CASSSPGQDYGYTF. J is TRBJ1-2 and V is TRBV13; 8 bases are a match to TRBD1. Germline loops: CDR1 PRHDT, CDR2 FYEKMQ (reference sequence). This CDR3 has 14 amino acids. The trim removed 4 bases at V and 3 bases at J, leaving 4 bases unmatched.

V and J are TRBV7-3 and TRBJ2-7, with 11 bases aligning to TRBD2. The germline V gene has CDR1 SGHTA and CDR2 FQGTGA. The trim removed 4 bases at V and 6 bases at J, leaving 8 bases unmatched. The CDR3 totals 15 residues. This CDR3 reads CASSSLAGGMSEQYF. The CDR3 nucleotides are TGTGCCAGCAGCTCGTTAGCGGGGGGGATGAGCGAGCAGTACTTC.

The V call is TRBV11-2, the J call TRBJ2-7; 9 bases align to TRBD1. Germline CDR1 and CDR2: SGHAT and FQNNGV. Trimming at V came to 5 bases and at J to 5 bases, leaving 13 bases not matched to a gene. The CDR3 is 16 amino acids. The CDR3 nucleotides read TGTGCCAGCAGCCCCCGGTGGACAGGGGCAAGGGACGAGCAGTACTTC. As protein: CASSPRWTGARDEQYF.

The chain carries TRBV7-8 and TRBJ1-1; TRBD1 might be the D (5 bases). Trimming took 2 bases from V and 5 from J, leaving 15 bases between them. The CDR3 consists of 15 residues. Germline lookup yields CDR1 SGHVS and CDR2 FQNEAQ. The CDR3 protein is CASSLWGVADTEAFF. DNA for the CDR3: TGTGCCAGCAGCTTATGGGGGGTTGCGGATACTGAAGCTTTCTTT.

This chain connects TRBV9 to TRBJ2-5; D unresolved. Near its end, the DNA agrees better with TRBJ2-7, so the J call may be wrong. CDR1 is SGDLS, CDR2 YYNGEE, per germline. The CDR3 is 14 amino acids. In DNA, the CDR3 is TGTGCCAGCAGCGTAGATACAAATTGGGGCGAGCAGTACTTC. It translates to CASSVDTNWGEQYF.

The chain joins TRBV7-2 to TRBJ2-3; D might be TRBD1 (6 bases). This CDR3 is 13 amino acids long. Germline V gives CDR1 SGHTA, CDR2 FQGNSA. Trimming pared 5 bases from V and 4 bases from J, leaving 10 bases between. The CDR3 bases are TGTGCCAGCAGCGCAACAGGGCCAGATACGCAGTATTTT. Translated, it gives CASSATGPDTQYF.

The CDR3 DNA is TGTGCCAGCAGCTTAGGAGGTGGGGGACAGGGGGTCGAGCAGTACTTC. It is translated as CASSLGGGGQGVEQYF. J is TRBJ2-7 and V is TRBV7-6; 11 nucleotides match TRBD1. There are 16 residues in the CDR3. The junction had 8 bases not matched to a gene; V was cut back by 1 base and J by 6 bases. Germline CDR1 is SGHVS and CDR2 is FNYEAQ.

The rearrangement joins TRBV4-2 to TRBJ1-1, with D tentatively TRBD1 (5 bases). CDR3 length: 14 amino acids. Germline-derived CDR1 and CDR2 are LGHNA and YNFKEQ. V shed 0 bases and J shed 4 bases, with 9 bases lying between them. CDR3 DNA sequence: TGTGCCAGCAGCCAAGATGGGGCGGCCACTGAAGCTTTCTTT. Its translation is CASSQDGAATEAFF.

J is TRBJ1-1 and V is TRBV20-1; D ambiguous. The ends were cut back, 6 bases at V and 8 bases at J, with 10 bases in the middle. In germline, CDR1 is DFQATT, CDR2 SNEGSKA (reference sequence). This CDR3 contains 10 residues. The CDR3 loop is CSARREEAFF. In DNA form, the CDR3 reads TGCAGTGCCAGAAGGGAGGAAGCTTTCTTT.

V is TRBV18 and J is TRBJ1-5, with D perhaps TRBD1 (5 bases). The V end lost 3 bases, the J end lost 2 bases, and 11 bases lay between the germline ends. Germline V gives CDR1 KGHSH, CDR2 LQKENI. The CDR3 is 15 amino acids. Here the CDR3 DNA reads TGTGCCAGCTCACCGAGCGCGGGGGGCAATCAGCCCCAGCATTTT. Protein product: CASSPSAGGNQPQHF.

The chain couples TRBV5-5 to TRBJ2-2; possible D gene TRBD2, 5 bases. Per germline, CDR1 SGHKS and CDR2 YYEKEE (reference sequence). The CDR3 extends over 13 amino acids. The ends were cut back, 4 bases at V and 13 bases at J, with 17 bases in the middle. CDR3 DNA sequence: TGTGCCAGCAGCACGGCGGGCCTAGTTCGGCTGTTTTTT. Translated, it gives CASSTAGLVRLFF.

The genes are TRBV9 and TRBJ2-1, with 8 bases matching TRBD2. Germline CDR1 and CDR2: SGDLS and YYNGEE. This CDR3 spans 15 amino acids. Trimming removed 0 bases from V and 8 bases from J; junction bases left unmatched: 7. CDR3 DNA sequence: TGTGCCAGCAGCGTAGCGGGGGGGCCAATAGATGAGCAGTTCTTC. It codes for CASSVAGGPIDEQFF. The full variable domain, completed using reference TRBV9 and TRBJ2-1, is DSGVTQTPKHLITATGQRVTLRCSPRSGDLSVYWYQQSLDQGLQFLIQYYNGEERAKGNILERFSAQQFPDLHSELNLSSLELGDSALYFCASSVAGGPIDEQFFGPGTRLTVL.

The rearrangement joins TRBV19 to TRBJ1-2, with 8 nucleotides matching TRBD1. The CDR3 has 15 residues. The V gene's germline CDR1 is LNHDA and CDR2 SQIVND (reference sequence). J lost 6 bases, V lost 6 bases, and 12 bases had no gene match. In DNA, the CDR3 is TGTGCCAGTAGCATCCCTCCACAGGGGGAACATGGCTACACCTTC. Translation gives CASSIPPQGEHGYTF.

The chain recombines TRBV5-4 with TRBJ1-1; 10 nucleotides agree with TRBD1. Germline CDR1 SGHNT, CDR2 YYREEE (reference sequence). There are 14 residues in the CDR3. Trimming at V came to 2 bases and at J to 5 bases, leaving 3 bases not matched to a gene. CDR3 residues: CASSLDRGRTEAFF. CDR3 DNA sequence: TGTGCCAGCAGCTTAGACAGGGGGCGGACTGAAGCTTTCTTT.

The chain is built from TRBV5-4 and TRBJ2-3, with D maybe TRBD2 (5 bases). This CDR3 has 15 residues. Trimming left V 3 bases short and J 0 bases short, with 11 bases between. The germline gives CDR1 SGHNT, CDR2 YYREEE (reference sequence). CDR3 DNA sequence: TGTGCCAGCAGCTACGGACTGTCTAGCACAGATACGCAGTATTTT. This gives the protein CASSYGLSSTDTQYF.

This chain joins TRBV9 and TRBJ1-5; 7 bases line up with TRBD1. J lost 2 bases, V lost 3 bases, and 14 bases had no gene match. Germline lookup yields CDR1 SGDLS and CDR2 YYNGEE. The CDR3 covers 18 residues. DNA of the CDR3: TGTGCCAGCAGCGACTCGACAGGGCACCCTTTGGGCAATCAGCCCCAGCATTTT. This encodes CASSDSTGHPLGNQPQHF.

The chain combines TRBV5-4 with TRBJ2-7; 15 nucleotides agree with TRBD2. V shed 0 bases, J shed 4 bases, and the junction held 2 bases outside the gene matches. This CDR3 is built from 16 residues. The V gene's germline CDR1 is SGHNT and CDR2 YYREEE (reference sequence). CDR3 residues: CASSLGTSGGAYEQYF. The CDR3 DNA reads as TGTGCCAGCAGCTTGGGGACTAGCGGGGGGGCGTACGAGCAGTACTTC.